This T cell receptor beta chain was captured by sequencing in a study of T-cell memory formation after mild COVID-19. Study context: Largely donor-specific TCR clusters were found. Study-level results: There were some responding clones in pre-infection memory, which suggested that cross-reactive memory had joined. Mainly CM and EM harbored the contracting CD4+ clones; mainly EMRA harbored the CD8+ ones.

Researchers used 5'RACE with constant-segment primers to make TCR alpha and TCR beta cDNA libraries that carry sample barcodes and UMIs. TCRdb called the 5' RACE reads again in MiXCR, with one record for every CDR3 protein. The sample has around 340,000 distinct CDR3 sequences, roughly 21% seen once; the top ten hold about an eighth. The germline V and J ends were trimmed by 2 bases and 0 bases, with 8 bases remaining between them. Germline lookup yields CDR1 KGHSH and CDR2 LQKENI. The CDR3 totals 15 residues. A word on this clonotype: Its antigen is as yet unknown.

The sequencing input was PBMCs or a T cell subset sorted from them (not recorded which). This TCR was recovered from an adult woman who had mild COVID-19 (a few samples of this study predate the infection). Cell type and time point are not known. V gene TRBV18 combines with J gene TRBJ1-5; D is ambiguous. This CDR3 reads CASSPEDHSNQPQHF. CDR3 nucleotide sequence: TGTGCCAGCTCACCAGAGGACCATAGCAATCAGCCCCAGCATTTT.